These 25 T cell receptor beta chains came from one sample sequenced in a study of shared clonotypes between healthy human individuals. Only CD45RO-negative cells positively selected for CCR7 counted as naive CD8 cells, so terminally differentiated effector memory CD45RA+ cells were excluded. Produced via immunoSEQ multiplex PCR; TCRdb's table is partial and in-frame only. The table shows around 2,000,000 clones, with 85% to 95% occurring only once. The specimen was naive CD8+ T cells sorted from blood. These receptors came from a man aged 18 to 29 in good health.

V and J are TRBV4-1 and TRBJ2-2; D possibly uses TRBD1 or TRBD2 (5 bases each). The CDR3 is 16 residues long. Trimming stripped 0 bases from V and 4 bases from J, with 12 bases between. Germline CDR1 reads MGHRA; CDR2 reads YSYEKL. CDR3 amino acids: CASSQDPGPSTGELFF. CDR3 in DNA: TGCGCCAGCAGCCAAGATCCGGGGCCTTCCACCGGGGAGCTGTTTTTT.

The chain recombines TRBV27 with TRBJ2-4; TRBD2 might be the D (7 bases). Germline V CDR1 and CDR2: MNHEY, SMNVEV (reference sequence). V was pared by 3 bases and J by 7 bases, with 16 bases between. This CDR3 is 15 amino acids long. The CDR3 is CASSFGGGGENIQYF. CDR3 coding DNA: TGTGCCAGCAGTTTCGGCGGGGGCGGGGAGAACATTCAGTACTTC.

The gene calls are TRBV27 and TRBJ2-7; tentatively, D is TRBD1 or TRBD2 (5 bases each). Germline-derived CDR1 and CDR2 are MNHEY and SMNVEV (reference sequence). The germline V and J ends were trimmed by 6 bases and 0 bases, with 12 bases remaining between them. The CDR3 is 14 residues long. CDR3 protein: CASSLTGHSYEQYF. In DNA form, the CDR3 reads TGTGCCAGCAGCCTAACGGGGCACTCCTACGAGCAGTACTTC.

The chain links TRBV27 to TRBJ2-1; 8 positions agree with TRBD2. The CDR3 extends over 16 amino acids. J lost 2 bases, V lost 1 base, and 4 bases had no gene match. CDR1 and CDR2 from the germline V gene are MNHEY and SMNVEV (reference sequence). The CDR3 sequence: CASSLFTSGPYNEQFF. The DNA for the CDR3 is TGTGCCAGCAGTTTATTCACTAGCGGTCCCTACAATGAGCAGTTCTTC.

This chain uses TRBV11-2 with TRBJ2-7; D possibly uses TRBD1 or TRBD2 (5 bases each). The CDR3 totals 15 residues. V lost 4 bases and J 2 bases, leaving 15 bases between the germline ends. CDR1 SGHAT and CDR2 FQNNGV come from the germline V gene. The CDR3 protein is CASSSPTGPAYEQYF. As DNA, the CDR3 is TGTGCCAGCAGCTCCCCTACGGGACCTGCCTACGAGCAGTACTTC.

The V and J genes are TRBV7-6 and TRBJ2-1, with TRBD2 matching over 9 bases. Trimming took 3 bases from V and 8 from J; bases not matched to a gene: 5. The germline V gene has CDR1 SGHVS and CDR2 FNYEAQ. The CDR3 sequence is 14 residues long. The CDR3 coding sequence is TGTGCCAGCAGCTTTACCGGCGGGGGGGATGAGCAGTTCTTC. This translates into CASSFTGGGDEQFF.

The CDR3 DNA follows: TGCGCCAGCAGCCAAGATGGGTCCGGACAGGTGGGCACAGATACGCAGTATTTT. The encoded protein is CASSQDGSGQVGTDTQYF. The genes are TRBV4-3 and TRBJ2-3, with 7 positions matching TRBD1. The germline V gene has CDR1 LGHNA and CDR2 YSLEER. Losses at the gene ends were 0 bases for V and 1 base for J; bases not matched to a gene: 10. The CDR3 totals 18 residues.

This rearrangement joins TRBV27 to TRBJ2-7, with a tentative D call TRBD2 (5 bases). V was trimmed by 6 bases and J by 7 bases, leaving 16 bases between them. This CDR3 contains 13 residues. Per germline, CDR1 MNHEY and CDR2 SMNVEV (reference sequence). The CDR3 nucleotides read TGTGCCAGCAGCCCACTAGGGTTTGTGGAGCAGTACTTC. As protein: CASSPLGFVEQYF.

The chain couples TRBV6-1 to TRBJ2-5, with 11 nucleotides matching TRBD2. Per the germline V gene, CDR1 is MNHNS and CDR2 is SASEGT. V shed 2 bases, J shed 4 bases, and the junction held 6 bases outside the gene matches. The length of the CDR3 is 16 residues. The CDR3 loop is CASSEHSGGEIETQYF. CDR3 DNA: TGTGCCAGCAGTGAACATAGCGGGGGGGAAATAGAGACCCAGTACTTC.

This clone was picked up one time. This chain links TRBV10-2 with TRBJ2-5; 8 bases map to TRBD2. This CDR3 region has 14 residues. From germline, CDR1 is WSHSY and CDR2 SAAADI. V trimming: 4 bases; J trimming: 5 bases; junction bases outside the gene matches: 6. The CDR3 DNA sequence: TGCGCCAGCAGTGGACTAGCGAGTATGGAGACCCAGTACTTC. Its translation: CASSGLASMETQYF.

Points on this clone: In the same sample, other DNA sequences code for this CDR3. The chain is built from TRBV2 and TRBJ1-3; tentatively, D is TRBD1 (6 bases). Trimming pared 5 bases from V and 0 bases from J, leaving 8 bases between. Germline V gives CDR1 SNHLY, CDR2 FYNNEI. This CDR3 contains 14 residues. CDR3 in amino acids: CASSPDSSGNTIYF. CDR3 DNA sequence: TGTGCCAGCAGTCCGGACAGCTCTGGAAACACCATATATTTT.

V gene TRBV7-3 combines with J gene TRBJ1-1; D might be TRBD1 (5 bases). This CDR3 spans 13 amino acids. V was pared by 1 base and J by 4 bases, with 7 bases between. Germline CDR1 is SGHTA and CDR2 is FQGTGA. CDR3 bases: TGTGCCAGCAGCTTAATGGGGGGCACTGAAGCTTTCTTT. The encoded protein is CASSLMGGTEAFF.

The genes are TRBV2 and TRBJ2-3, with 9 bases identical to TRBD2. The junction had 6 bases not matched to a gene; V was cut back by 0 bases and J by 2 bases. Germline V gene data show CDR1 as SNHLY and CDR2 as FYNNEI. The CDR3 is 17 amino acids. The CDR3 loop is CASSEASSGEHTDTQYF. The CDR3 coding sequence is TGTGCCAGCAGTGAAGCGTCTAGCGGGGAACACACAGATACGCAGTATTTT. Combining the CDR3 with reference TRBV2 and TRBJ2-3 gives the whole variable domain EPEVTQTPSHQVTQMGQEVILRCVPISNHLYFYWYRQILGQKVEFLVSFYNNEISEKSEIFDDQFSVERPDGSNFTLKIRSTKLEDSAMYFCASSEASSGEHTDTQYFGPGTRLTVL.

The rearrangement joins TRBV4-1 to TRBJ2-5; 11 nucleotides line up with TRBD2. Germline V lookup: CDR1 MGHRA, CDR2 YSYEKL. The CDR3 contains 16 residues. V dropped 0 bases and J dropped 4; count of bases not matched to a gene: 4. CDR3 DNA: TGCGCCAGCAGCCAAGATATAGCGGGAGGGCTAGAGACCCAGTACTTC. Protein sequence: CASSQDIAGGLETQYF.

The rearrangement uses TRBV6-6 and TRBJ1-1; 9 positions agree with TRBD1. The CDR3 is 16 amino acids. CDR1 and CDR2 (germline): MNHNY, SVGAGI (reference sequence). V shed 5 bases, J shed 0 bases, and the junction held 7 bases outside the gene matches. The DNA for the CDR3 is TGTGCCAGCAGTACTAGGACAGGGGACCTGAACACTGAAGCTTTCTTT. Translated, it gives CASSTRTGDLNTEAFF.

The count of this clone is one. This chain joins TRBV4-1 and TRBJ2-3; the match to TRBD2 covers 13 bases. Per the germline V gene, CDR1 is MGHRA and CDR2 is YSYEKL. The CDR3 spans 18 residues. V shed 1 base and J 4 bases; nucleotides not matched to a gene: 8. In nucleotides, the CDR3 is TGCGCCAGCAGCCAAGTAGGTCTACTAGCGGGAGGGTCAGATACGCAGTATTTT. Translating it yields CASSQVGLLAGGSDTQYF.

CDR3 sequence: CASSIGQGTEAFF. In DNA, the CDR3 is TGTGCCAGCAGCATCGGACAGGGCACTGAAGCTTTCTTT. The chain employs TRBV5-8 and TRBJ1-1; 8 positions agree with TRBD1. The CDR3 covers 13 residues. The J segment lost 4 bases and the V segment lost 4 bases, leaving 3 bases of the junction unmatched. CDR1 is SGHTS, CDR2 YDEGEE, per germline.

This clone appeared a single time. The chain recombines TRBV29-1 with TRBJ1-1, with unresolved D. This CDR3 region has 11 residues. Germline values: CDR1 SQVTM, CDR2 ANQGSEA. Trimming pared 7 bases from V and 0 bases from J, leaving 6 bases between. CDR3 nucleotides: TGCAGCGGGCGGTTGAACACTGAAGCTTTCTTT. Encoded protein: CSGRLNTEAFF.

This sequence joins TRBV14 and TRBJ2-7; TRBD2 is a possible D gene (6 bases). CDR1 is SGHDN and CDR2 is FVKESK in the germline V gene. The CDR3 length is 16 residues. V lost 0 bases and J 2 bases, leaving 14 bases between the germline ends. CDR3 in amino acids: CASSQERDFPTYEQYF. CDR3 DNA: TGTGCCAGCAGCCAAGAGAGGGACTTCCCGACCTACGAGCAGTACTTC.

This sequence joins TRBV27 and TRBJ2-1; weak D call: TRBD2 (6 bases). This CDR3 is built from 13 residues. The germline CDR1 and CDR2 sequences are MNHEY and SMNVEV (reference sequence). As DNA, the CDR3 is TGTGGGACGGAGCGACTAGGGTCGGATGAGCAGTTCTTC. This encodes CGTERLGSDEQFF.

This chain links TRBV5-4 with TRBJ2-2; 9 bases fit TRBD1. The CDR3 sequence is 16 residues long. V shed 0 bases and J 6 bases; nucleotides not matched to a gene: 6. Germline CDR1 is SGHNT and CDR2 is YYREEE (reference sequence). This CDR3 is CASSLEGQGRPGELFF. Here the CDR3 DNA reads TGTGCCAGCAGCTTGGAAGGACAGGGGCGACCCGGGGAGCTGTTTTTT.

The chain links TRBV6-5 to TRBJ2-5; no definite D call. CDR1 and CDR2 (germline): MNHEY, SVGAGI. The CDR3 loop spans 14 amino acids. Deletions cut 6 bases from V and 0 bases from J, with 11 bases between. The CDR3 loop reads CASSPDGHQETQYF. The CDR3 DNA is TGTGCCAGCAGCCCTGACGGACACCAAGAGACCCAGTACTTC.

The J gene is TRBJ1-1, the V gene TRBV5-6; the match to TRBD1 covers 9 bases. V trimming: 0 bases; J trimming: 4 bases; junction bases outside the gene matches: 4. The CDR3 is made up of 15 amino acids. Germline assignment: CDR1 SGHDT and CDR2 YYEEEE. CDR3 region: CASSLGGQGFTEAFF. For the CDR3, the DNA is TGTGCCAGCAGCTTGGGGGGACAGGGTTTCACTGAAGCTTTCTTT.

The gene calls are TRBV2 and TRBJ1-2; D perhaps matches TRBD1 (6 bases). The ends were cut back, 7 bases at V and 0 bases at J, with 12 bases in the middle. The CDR3 runs to 14 residues. Germline loops: CDR1 SNHLY, CDR2 FYNNEI. CDR3 in DNA: TGTGCCAGCATTGGGGGCCTTGCTAACTATGGCTACACCTTC. It yields the protein CASIGGLANYGYTF.

The chain links TRBV4-1 to TRBJ2-3; tentatively, D is TRBD1 or TRBD2 (6 bases each). The CDR3 is 14 amino acids. Trimming left V 6 bases short and J 1 base short, with 11 bases between. Per germline, CDR1 MGHRA and CDR2 YSYEKL. The CDR3 DNA reads TGCGCCAGCAGGAACGGGGGCGGCACAGATACGCAGTATTTT. Amino acid sequence: CASRNGGGTDTQYF.